Sequencing of this TCR beta chain was carried out in a study of CD8+CD57+ T cells in acquired aplastic anemia. Study-wide context: The sorted CD4+ and CD8+ cells yielded an average around 3 ug of DNA.

CDR3 and TCR beta VDJ profiling relied on a genomic DNA template. TCRdb analysed the reads with MiXCR anew, one entry per CDR3 protein. The data show 75,000 to 80,000 distinct CDR3 sequences, around 70% seen once. Turning to this clonotype: Its cognate antigen is unknown.

The germline V gene encodes CDR1 MNHNS and CDR2 SASEGT. CDR3 length: 14 amino acids. Trimming removed 6 bases from V and 6 bases from J; junction bases left unmatched: 11. Study-level results: Patients and controls were found to share about 31 CD8+ CDR3 sequences.

Before being chosen for sequencing, patients had shown CD8+CD57+ cell expansion by flow cytometry. Each patient carried a diagnosis of severe acquired aplastic anemia. When blood sampling took place, the patients had received no therapy. Specimen: sorted CD4+, CD8+, or CD8+CD57+ T cells (not recorded which) from PBMCs. This clonotype originated in a human donor with aplastic anemia. The rearrangement joins TRBV6-1 to TRBJ2-7, with TRBD1 matching over 7 bases. The DNA of the CDR3 is TGTGCCAGCAGGACCGGGACAGAGGTGGCCGAGCAGTACTTC. Translating gives CASRTGTEVAEQYF.